What follows are 11 T cell receptor beta chains derived from one specimen sequenced in a study of shared clonotypes between healthy human individuals. Using immunoSEQ multiplex PCR, the repertoire was profiled, and TCRdb retains in-frame clones only, with some absent. The top ten clones hold 0.3% to 0.4% of a sample with 2 million to 2.5 million clones, approximately 95% of them seen once. Sequenced: naive CD4+ T cells from PBMCs. Subset denoted: CD45RA+ positively selected. These receptors all stem from a man aged 18 to 29 in good health. Some clones in this sample may be carry-over from other donors' samples.

This clone appeared once. The chain links TRBV25-1 to TRBJ1-1; D gene ambiguous. The CDR3 contains 14 residues. Germline CDR1 and CDR2: MGHDK and SYGVNS. V shed 2 bases and J shed 1 base, with 8 bases lying between them. CDR3 sequence: CASSETHRNTEAFF. CDR3 sequence (DNA): TGTGCCAGCAGTGAAACCCATCGGAACACTGAAGCTTTCTTT. Looking up the rest from reference TRBV25-1 and TRBJ1-1 gives the full variable domain: EADIYQTPRYLVIGTGKKITLECSQTMGHDKMYWYQQDPGMELHLIHYSYGVNSTEKGDLSSESTVSRIRTEHFPLTLESARPSHTSQYLCASSETHRNTEAFFGQGTRLTVV.

The CDR3 is CASTNLQAPQETQYF. The CDR3 region has the DNA TGTGCCAGCACCAACTTGCAGGCCCCCCAAGAGACCCAGTACTTC. The chain couples TRBV27 to TRBJ2-5; D remains ambiguous. CDR3 length: 15 amino acids. CDR1 is MNHEY and CDR2 is SMNVEV in the germline V gene (reference sequence). V was shortened by 7 bases and J by 1 base, with 16 bases between the two germline ends.

The rearrangement uses TRBV28 and TRBJ1-1, with D hard to call. Looked up from germline, CDR1 is MDHEN and CDR2 is SYDVKM. The CDR3 contains 11 residues. Trimming left V 3 bases short and J 10 bases short, with 9 bases between. The CDR3 sequence is CASSFSGRAFF. The CDR3 nucleotides are TGTGCCAGCAGTTTTTCGGGTAGAGCTTTCTTT.

The V call is TRBV7-8, the J call TRBJ2-3, with a weak D call TRBD2 (7 bases). Germline V gives CDR1 SGHVS, CDR2 FQNEAQ. This CDR3 is built from 16 residues. Trimming removed 5 bases from V and 2 bases from J, with 17 bases in between. The CDR3 nucleotides are TGTGCCAGCAGCCCCCAAACAGGGACTATCACAGATACGCAGTATTTT. Amino acid sequence: CASSPQTGTITDTQYF.

The chain recombines TRBV28 with TRBJ1-5; 7 bases match TRBD1. In germline, CDR1 is MDHEN, CDR2 SYDVKM. This CDR3 spans 19 amino acids. Trimming took 3 bases from V and 0 from J; bases not matched to a gene: 14. CDR3 region: CASSFDRALGGNSNQPQHF. In DNA, the CDR3 is TGTGCCAGCAGTTTCGACAGGGCTCTGGGTGGTAATAGCAATCAGCCCCAGCATTTT.

The rearrangement joins TRBV11-2 to TRBJ2-7, with TRBD1 as a possible D gene (6 bases). The V end lost 5 bases, the J end lost 7 bases, and 21 bases lay between the germline ends. Germline V CDR1 and CDR2: SGHAT, FQNNGV. The CDR3 contains 15 residues. The CDR3 protein is CASSPLTGMVSEQYF. The DNA of the CDR3 is TGTGCCAGCAGCCCGCTAACAGGGATGGTATCGGAGCAGTACTTC.

The chain links TRBV7-2 to TRBJ2-2; D is undetermined. The CDR3 spans 14 residues. V dropped 7 bases and J dropped 5 bases, with 14 bases sitting between them. Germline CDR1 reads SGHTA; CDR2 reads FQGNSA. CDR3 in amino acids: CASTVKHLTGELFF. As DNA, the CDR3 is TGTGCCAGCACCGTCAAACACCTAACCGGGGAGCTGTTTTTT. The entire variable domain, with the rest obtained from reference TRBV7-2 and TRBJ2-2, is as follows: GAGVSQSPSNKVTEKGKDVELRCDPISGHTALYWYRQSLGQGLEFLIYFQGNSAPDKSGLPSDRFSAERTGGSVSTLTIQRTQQEDSAVYLCASTVKHLTGELFFGEGSRLTVL.

This clone was observed once. The chain carries TRBV5-6 and TRBJ1-1; 10 nucleotides align to TRBD1. V was clipped by 4 bases and J by 3 bases; unmatched bases: 12. Germline CDR1 is SGHDT and CDR2 is YYEEEE. The CDR3 extends over 17 amino acids. The CDR3 sequence: CASSRPGLGTGDTEAFF. The CDR3 DNA sequence: TGTGCCAGCAGCCGTCCCGGGCTCGGGACAGGGGACACTGAAGCTTTCTTT.

Regarding this clone: The sample contains more than one DNA sequence encoding this CDR3. The chain employs TRBV5-1 and TRBJ2-6, with D perhaps TRBD2 (5 bases). From germline, CDR1 is SGHRS and CDR2 YFSETQ. Trimming stripped 4 bases from V and 0 bases from J, with 8 bases between. This CDR3 is 15 amino acids long. CDR3 bases: TGCGCCAGCAGCCTAGGGAGCTCTGGGGCCAACGTCCTGACTTTC. It encodes CASSLGSSGANVLTF.

The chain employs TRBV6-1 and TRBJ1-5; D is perhaps TRBD1 (6 bases). The V gene's germline CDR1 is MNHNS and CDR2 SASEGT. The CDR3 runs to 13 residues. Trimming shortened V by 7 bases and J by 3 bases, and 10 bases separated the two germline ends. CDR3 protein: CASTGGLNQPQHF. The CDR3 DNA is TGTGCCAGCACTGGGGGCCTCAATCAGCCCCAGCATTTT.

The CDR3 sequence: CASSLGGAGEETQYF. CDR3 nucleotide sequence: TGTGCCAGCAGCTTAGGGGGTGCCGGTGAAGAGACCCAGTACTTC. The chain couples TRBV7-3 to TRBJ2-5, with D perhaps given as TRBD1 or TRBD2 (5 bases each). The V gene lost 2 bases and the J gene lost 3 bases, with 13 bases spanning the gap. Germline V gene lookup returns CDR1 SGHTA and CDR2 FQGTGA. This CDR3 contains 15 residues.